This paragraph covers one TCR beta chain sequence. This sample is part of a study of blood T cell repertoires in COVID-19. The overall study: The analysed material was cDNA or gDNA that came from T cells, B-cell-depleted T cells, or PBMCs.

The CDR3 totals 17 residues. Germline V CDR1 and CDR2: MNHEY, SMNVEV (reference sequence). V gave up 2 bases and J gave up 4 bases, with 21 bases separating them. Per the study methods: Estimates of nucleated cell counts were drawn from the amplification of reference gene primers. Clones were sequenced by immunoSEQ multiplex PCR, and TCRdb holds only the in-frame ones, with some missing. V and J calls and clone size are as listed in that table; D and trimming were resolved from the DNA. The sample has 200,000 to 250,000 clones; roughly 85% are singletons. The source is a woman between 65 and 79 years old with COVID-19, enrolled during active disease. The material sequenced was peripheral blood. This chain connects TRBV27 to TRBJ2-7; maybe TRBD2 (5 bases). DNA of the CDR3: TGTGCCAGCAGTTTAGCCCCCCTCCCGAGCGGCGGGTACGAGCAGTACTTC. Its protein is CASSLAPLPSGGYEQYF.